The rows below give T cell receptor beta chains drawn from one sample of a study of spatial heterogeneity in lung cancer. Via MiXCR, TCRdb re-called the 5' RACE reads, giving one row per CDR3 protein. This table has tens of thousands of distinct CDR3 sequences, about 14% appearing once. The sample in question was PBMCs, obtained at surgery. The receptors were gathered from a male donor with early-stage non-small cell lung cancer. The CDR3 runs from the conserved cysteine through the conserved F or W. A D gene is named only where the DNA matches it firmly. Size tells how often a clone was seen (once, few, many) or the class of an expanded clone, and some rows leave it out.

J gene	V gene	D gene	clone size	CDR3 protein	CDR3 DNA
TRBJ1-5	TRBV6-2/TRBV6-3	NA	once	CASSPQAFLNQPQHF	TGTGCCAGCAGTCCTCAGGCGTTCCTCAATCAGCCCCAGCATTTT
TRBJ1-2	TRBV20-1	TRBD1	NA	CSAKEPGQANYGYTF	TGCAGTGCCAAGGAACCGGGACAGGCTAACTATGGCTACACCTTC
TRBJ1-1	TRBV9	NA	NA	CASSDGGYTEAFF	TGTGCCAGCAGCGATGGGGGGTACACTGAAGCTTTCTTT
TRBJ2-5	TRBV11-1	TRBD2	many	CASSLVRTSRQETQYF	TGTGCCAGCAGCTTAGTCCGGACTAGCCGACAAGAGACCCAGTACTTC
TRBJ2-1	TRBV11-2	NA	few	CASSLDRLGTFGHEQFF	TGTGCCAGCAGCTTAGATCGGTTGGGGACATTTGGACATGAGCAGTTCTTC
TRBJ2-1	TRBV19	NA	medium-sized	CASSMGPAWQFF	TGTGCCAGTAGTATGGGCCCGGCCTGGCAGTTCTTC
TRBJ2-3	TRBV20-1	TRBD1	NA	CSATWTGGGTDTQYF	TGCAGTGCTACTTGGACAGGGGGCGGCACAGATACGCAGTATTTT
TRBJ2-1	TRBV5-1	TRBD1	few	CASSDPGQGNEQFF	TGCGCCAGCAGCGACCCGGGACAGGGGAATGAGCAGTTCTTC
TRBJ2-7	TRBV3-1	NA	many	CASSHLGPYEQYF	TGTGCCAGCAGCCATCTTGGGCCCTACGAGCAGTACTTC
TRBJ2-1	TRBV18	TRBD1	NA	CASSVSRDSNEQFF	TGTGCCAGCTCAGTAAGCCGGGACAGCAATGAGCAGTTCTTC
TRBJ1-1	TRBV20-1	NA	many	CSAREDVRKQAFF	TGCAGTGCTAGAGAAGACGTCAGGAAGCAAGCTTTCTTT
TRBJ2-6	TRBV19	NA	NA	CASSIVAGSFLSGANVLTF	TGTGCCAGTAGTATCGTGGCAGGCTCTTTTCTATCTGGGGCCAACGTCCTGACTTTC
TRBJ1-1	TRBV5-1	NA	few	CASSLGARNTEAFF	TGCGCCAGCAGCTTGGGGGCCAGGAACACTGAAGCTTTCTTT
TRBJ1-1	TRBV30	NA	NA	CAWPPTEHFF	TGTGCCTGGCCACCTACAGAACATTTCTTT
TRBJ2-1	TRBV9	TRBD1	many	CASSLGQGGEQFF	TGTGCCAGCAGCTTAGGACAGGGCGGAGAGCAGTTCTTC
TRBJ2-2	TRBV18	NA	many	CASPLALRAEELFF	TGTGCCAGCCCCCTGGCCCTAAGGGCGGAGGAGCTGTTTTTT
TRBJ1-2	TRBV20-1	NA	few	CSGGSFRDGYTF	TGCAGTGGGGGGAGTTTTCGAGATGGCTACACCTTC
TRBJ2-3	TRBV13	NA	NA	CASSSPRTDTQYF	TGTGCCAGCAGCTCCCCCCGCACAGATACGCAGTATTTT
TRBJ2-5	TRBV9	TRBD1	many	CASSPTGGRGETQYF	TGTGCCAGCAGTCCAACAGGGGGCAGGGGAGAGACCCAGTACTTC
TRBJ2-3	TRBV2	NA	few	CACIERTDTQYF	TGTGCCTGCATTGAACGCACAGATACGCAGTATTTT
TRBJ1-5	TRBV25-1	NA	many	CASSAHNQPQHF	TGTGCCAGCAGTGCTCACAATCAGCCCCAGCATTTT
TRBJ1-6	TRBV19	NA	NA	CASSIKSSNSPLHF	TGTGCCAGTAGTATAAAATCTTCTAATTCACCCCTCCACTTT
TRBJ2-2	TRBV5-1	TRBD1	NA	CASSEQGAAGELFF	TGCGCCAGCAGCGAACAGGGGGCCGCCGGGGAGCTGTTTTTT
TRBJ2-3	TRBV5-1	NA	NA	CASSLLGARAADTQYF	TGCGCCAGCAGCCTTCTCGGAGCCCGAGCGGCAGATACGCAGTATTTT
TRBJ2-7	TRBV11-2	NA	few	CASSWSGQSYEQYF	TGTGCCAGCAGCTGGTCGGGACAATCCTACGAGCAGTACTTC
TRBJ2-5	TRBV25-1	NA	many	CASSDAAETQYF	TGTGCCAGCAGTGACGCGGCCGAGACCCAGTACTTC
TRBJ2-7	TRBV20-1	NA	NA	CSAKRQEPTYEQYF	TGCAGTGCCAAAAGACAGGAACCGACCTACGAGCAGTACTTC
TRBJ2-7	TRBV7-2	TRBD2	NA	CASSLGAASGRSNF	TGTGCCAGCAGCTTAGGGGCAGCTAGCGGGAGGTCGAACTTC
TRBJ1-1	TRBV5-6	NA	few	CASSFADTEAFF	TGTGCCAGCAGCTTTGCTGACACTGAAGCTTTCTTT
TRBJ2-5	TRBV7-9	NA	many	CASSMSTVREETQYF	TGTGCCAGCAGCATGTCGACAGTGAGGGAGGAGACCCAGTACTTC
TRBJ1-2	TRBV11-2	NA	NA	CASSLAQGYGYTF	TGTGCCAGCAGCTTAGCCCAGGGCTATGGCTACACCTTC